The 29 T cell receptor beta chains given below trace back to one sample, sequenced in a study of neurological immune-mediated disorders. TCRdb processed the 5' RACE reads anew with MiXCR; each CDR3 protein has one entry. The table records more than 50,000 distinct CDR3 sequences, roughly 10% of them present only once. The material sequenced was PBMCs. These receptors were collected from a man aged 55 to 70 in good health.

This clonotype was recorded at least ten times. V gene TRBV13 combines with J gene TRBJ1-5; tentative D call: TRBD1 (5 bases). V lost 2 bases and J lost 4, with 9 bases in between. The CDR3 totals 14 residues. From germline, CDR1 is PRHDT and CDR2 FYEKMQ (reference sequence). CDR3 sequence: CASSLRDVNQPQHF. The CDR3 bases are TGTGCCAGCAGCTTAAGGGACGTAAATCAGCCCCAGCATTTT.

The sample holds many counts of this clonotype. The V gene is TRBV5-6, the J gene TRBJ1-3; tentatively, D is TRBD1 (6 bases). Germline CDR1 and CDR2: SGHDT and YYEEEE. V gave up 7 bases and J gave up 2 bases, with 16 bases separating them. The length of the CDR3 is 15 residues. The CDR3 DNA reads TGTGCCAGCCTGGGCTACAGGGATCCTGGAAACACCATATATTTT. Translation gives CASLGYRDPGNTIYF.

As to this clonotype: One end of the junction is discordant with germline, which a read error may explain. The chain has TRBV12-3 or TRBV12-4 and TRBJ2-1; 7 bases map to TRBD1. The CDR3 has 10 residues. In nucleotides, the CDR3 is TGTGCCAGCCAGGGGGAGACCCAGCTCTTC. As protein: CASQGETQLF.

Points on this clonotype: A much larger clone sits a single nucleotide away, making a read error possible. The CDR3, as DNA: TGTGCCAGCAGCCAGGGTCAGGGCAACAATTCACTCCTCCACTTT. It codes for CASSQGQGNNSLLHF. J is TRBJ1-6 and V is TRBV14; a possible D gene is TRBD1 (5 bases). This CDR3 spans 15 amino acids. CDR1 SGHDN and CDR2 FVKESK come from the germline V gene. Together with reference TRBV14 and TRBJ1-6, the CDR3 gives the full variable domain: EAGVTQFPSHSVIEKGQTVTLRCDPISGHDNLYWYRRVMGKEIKFLLHFVKESKQDESGMPNNRFLAERTGGTYSTLKVQPAELEDSGVYFCASSQGQGNNSLLHFGNGTRLTVT.

This clonotype was seen ten or more times. This sequence joins TRBV5-1 and TRBJ2-3; 7 positions agree with TRBD2. Germline V gene sequence: CDR1 SGHRS, CDR2 YFSETQ. Trimming took 1 base from V and 4 from J; bases not matched to a gene: 3. CDR3 length: 14 residues. Here the CDR3 DNA reads TGCGCCAGCAGCTTGAGGCTAGCGGCAGATACGCAGTATTTT. As protein: CASSLRLAADTQYF.

This clonotype was observed many times. The chain carries TRBV29-1 and TRBJ2-3; maybe TRBD2 (6 bases). This CDR3 has 14 amino acids. V was cut by 7 bases and J by 3 bases, with 17 bases left in between. The germline gives CDR1 SQVTM, CDR2 ANQGSEA. The CDR3 here is CSAVGGIVTDTQYF. The CDR3 nucleotides read TGCAGCGCAGTAGGAGGGATTGTTACAGATACGCAGTATTTT.

This clonotype has at least ten counts. The chain recombines TRBV12-3 or TRBV12-4 with TRBJ2-5; possibly TRBD1 for D (6 bases). This CDR3 spans 15 amino acids. V lost 6 bases, J lost 3 bases, and 17 bases lay in between. The CDR3 bases are TGTGCCAGCAGCCCGACAGGTCTAAAAAAAGAGACCCAGTACTTC. Its protein product is CASSPTGLKKETQYF.

This clonotype was counted only a few times. J is TRBJ2-1 and V is TRBV20-1, with D possibly matching TRBD1 (6 bases). Trimming took off 4 bases at V and 0 bases at J, with 13 bases between the two ends. CDR1 is DFQATT and CDR2 is SNEGSKA in the germline V gene (reference sequence). This CDR3 is 15 amino acids long. CDR3 nucleotides: TGCAGTGCTATCAGGGGCCAGAGCTCCTACAATGAGCAGTTCTTC. Translating gives CSAIRGQSSYNEQFF.

This clonotype has ten or more counts. This chain uses TRBV5-1 with TRBJ2-1; 9 bases are shared with TRBD2. CDR1 and CDR2 (germline): SGHRS, YFSETQ. Trimming took 4 bases from V and 5 from J; bases not matched to a gene: 4. The CDR3 has 14 residues. The CDR3 sequence is CASSPGLADNEQFF. The CDR3 DNA reads as TGCGCCAGCAGCCCGGGACTAGCCGACAATGAGCAGTTCTTC.

This clonotype was counted only a few times. The J gene is TRBJ1-4, the V gene TRBV5-1; 8 bases are shared with TRBD1. The germline V gene has CDR1 SGHRS and CDR2 YFSETQ. V lost 4 bases, J lost 3 bases, and 2 bases stayed unmatched. This CDR3 is 14 amino acids long. The CDR3 here is CASSRDRPNEKLFF. Written as DNA, the CDR3 is TGCGCCAGCAGCCGGGACAGGCCTAATGAAAAACTGTTTTTT.

This clonotype was seen repeatedly, ten times or more. The rearrangement joins TRBV3-1 to TRBJ2-7; possibly TRBD2 for D (6 bases). The CDR3 length is 14 residues. Germline V gene data show CDR1 as LGHDT and CDR2 as YNNKEL (reference sequence). Trimming left V 4 bases short and J 3 bases short, with 13 bases between. This CDR3 reads CASSRGGTNYEQYF. CDR3 bases: TGTGCCAGCAGCCGTGGGGGGACCAACTACGAGCAGTACTTC.

This clonotype was counted ten times or more. The V gene is TRBV2, the J gene TRBJ2-3; D not resolved. CDR3 length: 15 amino acids. The V end was cut by 10 bases, the J end by 0 bases, with 17 bases between. Germline V lookup: CDR1 SNHLY, CDR2 FYNNEI. CDR3 sequence reads: CATLALDPSTDTQYF. The CDR3 DNA is TGTGCCACCTTAGCACTTGACCCTAGCACAGATACGCAGTATTTT.

This clonotype was recorded many times. The CDR3 DNA reads as TGCAGTGCTAGAAGTCAGGGAGGAAGTCAGCCCCAGCATTTT. It specifies CSARSQGGSQPQHF. The rearrangement links TRBV20-1 to TRBJ1-5, with TRBD1 as a possible D gene (5 bases). V lost 2 bases and J 6 bases, leaving 14 bases between the germline ends. The CDR3 extends over 14 amino acids. CDR1 and CDR2 (germline): DFQATT, SNEGSKA (reference sequence).

The table lists this clonotype with many counts. The chain carries TRBV5-6 and TRBJ2-7; D uncertain. V was clipped by 4 bases and J by 0 bases, with 14 bases between them. The CDR3 is 15 residues long. Germline assignment: CDR1 SGHDT and CDR2 YYEEEE. The CDR3 protein is CASSPDPSSSYEQYF. The CDR3 DNA reads TGTGCCAGCAGCCCGGACCCCTCCAGCTCCTACGAGCAGTACTTC.

Many counts were recorded for this clonotype. This chain uses TRBV7-2 with TRBJ2-1; D possibly matches TRBD1 or TRBD2 (5 bases each). The CDR3 contains 14 residues. The germline V and J ends were trimmed by 1 base and 9 bases, with 13 bases remaining between them. Germline loops: CDR1 SGHTA, CDR2 FQGNSA. CDR3 in amino acids: CASSLGGSRGEQFF. The CDR3 region has the DNA TGTGCCAGCAGCTTAGGGGGGAGCAGAGGTGAGCAGTTCTTC.

This clonotype was observed at least ten times. The chain uses TRBV5-5 and TRBJ1-1; 8 bases match TRBD1. This CDR3 is built from 12 residues. From germline, CDR1 is SGHKS and CDR2 YYEKEE (reference sequence). Trimming removed 7 bases from V and 4 bases from J; junction bases left unmatched: 3. This chain's CDR3 is CASDTGGTEAFF. The CDR3 DNA reads TGTGCCAGCGATACAGGGGGCACTGAAGCTTTCTTT.

The sample holds many counts of this clonotype. The chain carries TRBV10-3 and TRBJ2-7; D is possibly TRBD1 (6 bases). V lost 11 bases, J lost 5 bases, and 16 bases lay in between. Germline values: CDR1 ENHRY, CDR2 SYGVKD. The CDR3 runs 12 residues. The CDR3, as DNA: TGTGCCGCTTCAAGCCGGGACAACGAGCAGTACTTC. It is translated as CAASSRDNEQYF.

CDR3: CSARLGRGGETQYF. The CDR3 bases are TGCAGTGCTAGACTGGGGAGGGGGGGGGAGACCCAGTACTTC. The chain joins TRBV20-1 to TRBJ2-5; D may be TRBD2 (7 bases). In germline, CDR1 is DFQATT, CDR2 SNEGSKA (reference sequence). The CDR3 loop spans 14 amino acids. Trimming took off 2 bases at V and 5 bases at J, with 15 bases between the two ends.

This clonotype was observed at least ten times. The chain combines TRBV6-5 with TRBJ2-3; TRBD2 matches at 8 bases. CDR3 length: 15 residues. J lost 0 bases, V lost 7 bases, and 6 bases had no gene match. The germline V gene encodes CDR1 MNHEY and CDR2 SVGAGI. Here the CDR3 reads CASTPAGASTDTQYF. The CDR3 region has the DNA TGTGCCAGCACCCCAGCGGGGGCTAGCACAGATACGCAGTATTTT.

V is TRBV18 and J is TRBJ1-1, with TRBD1 as a possible D gene (6 bases). V gave up 8 bases and J gave up 0 bases, with 13 bases separating them. This CDR3 region has 14 residues. Germline CDR1 is KGHSH and CDR2 is LQKENI. The CDR3 sequence is CASASGHLNTEAFF. Written as DNA, the CDR3 is TGTGCCAGCGCCTCGGGACACTTGAACACTGAAGCTTTCTTT.

At least ten counts were recorded for this clonotype. This sequence joins TRBV5-5 and TRBJ2-5; no reliable D call. V lost 3 bases to trimming and J lost 5 bases, with 8 bases between them. This CDR3 comprises 12 residues. CDR1 is SGHKS and CDR2 is YYEKEE in the germline V gene (reference sequence). The CDR3 sequence is CASSSPRETQYF. The CDR3 DNA reads TGTGCCAGCAGCTCACCCAGGGAGACCCAGTACTTC.

The table lists this clonotype with many counts. The V and J genes are TRBV6-5 and TRBJ1-1; unclear D gene. This CDR3 has 15 amino acids. Germline values: CDR1 MNHEY, CDR2 SVGAGI. Trimming took 5 bases from V and 5 from J, leaving 18 bases between them. Here the CDR3 reads CASSILVGSTTEAFF. The CDR3 DNA follows: TGTGCCAGCAGTATACTTGTGGGGTCTACGACTGAAGCTTTCTTT.

In this sample, this clonotype turned up many times. The gene calls are TRBV6-6 and TRBJ2-5, with D uncertain. Germline CDR1 is MNHNY and CDR2 is SVGAGI (reference sequence). V lost 0 bases and J 7 bases, leaving 21 bases between the germline ends. CDR3 length: 17 residues. DNA for the CDR3: TGTGCCAGCAGTTACTCTTGGACGTCAGATACCTTAGGGACCCAGTACTTC. Its translation is CASSYSWTSDTLGTQYF.

This clonotype was seen ten or more times. J is TRBJ1-2 and V is TRBV18, with 8 bases identical to TRBD1. In germline, CDR1 is KGHSH, CDR2 LQKENI. J gave up 4 bases and V 3 bases, and 4 bases lay outside the gene matches. CDR3 length equals 14 residues. The CDR3 region has the DNA TGTGCCAGCTCACCCAGGGGGCAGATCTATGGCTACACCTTC. It encodes CASSPRGQIYGYTF. Filled out from reference TRBV18 and TRBJ1-2, the complete variable domain reads NAGVMQNPRHLVRRRGQEARLRCSPMKGHSHVYWYRQLPEEGLKFMVYLQKENIIDESGMPKERFSAEFPKEGPSILRIQQVVRGDSAAYFCASSPRGQIYGYTFGSGTRLTVV.

This clonotype has a count of ten or more. The V and J genes are TRBV5-1 and TRBJ2-6; the D gene is possibly TRBD2 (6 bases). V dropped 0 bases and J dropped 2 bases, with 9 bases sitting between them. Germline loops: CDR1 SGHRS, CDR2 YFSETQ. CDR3 length: 16 amino acids. For the CDR3, the DNA is TGCGCCAGCAGCTTGGCGGGGGAGCCTGGGGCCAACGTCCTGACTTTC. Translated, it gives CASSLAGEPGANVLTF.

Comment on this clonotype: This sequence may be a read error, since a much larger clone differs from it by one base. V and J are TRBV7-2 and TRBJ1-2; maybe TRBD1 (6 bases). The CDR3 spans 13 residues. Germline CDR1 and CDR2: SGHTA and FQGNSA. V lost 5 bases and J lost 5, with 12 bases in between. The CDR3 reads CASSINRDYGYTF. The DNA for the CDR3 is TGTGCCAGCAGCATTAACAGGGATTATGGCTACACCTTC.

This clonotype was picked up many times. V is TRBV2 and J is TRBJ2-3; TRBD1 matches 11 bases. The CDR3 consists of 16 residues. From germline, CDR1 is SNHLY and CDR2 FYNNEI. V lost 2 bases and J lost 5; bases outside the gene matches: 6. The CDR3 bases are TGTGCCAGCAGTGAATGGGACAGGGGGTTTGGAGATACGCAGTATTTT. Protein sequence: CASSEWDRGFGDTQYF.

There are many counts of this clonotype. V usage is TRBV6-5 and J usage is TRBJ2-3; D is possibly TRBD2 (7 bases). Per germline, CDR1 MNHEY and CDR2 SVGAGI. V gave up 0 bases and J gave up 4 bases, with 11 bases separating them. The CDR3 sequence is 15 residues long. The CDR3 sequence is CASSYSGGGPDTQYF. In DNA, the CDR3 is TGTGCCAGCAGTTACTCGGGGGGGGGGCCAGATACGCAGTATTTT.

In this sample, this clonotype turned up many times. This sequence joins TRBV5-4 and TRBJ2-7; no definite D call. Trimming took off 0 bases at V and 0 bases at J, with 7 bases between the two ends. From germline, CDR1 is SGHNT and CDR2 YYREEE (reference sequence). This CDR3 has 14 residues. The CDR3 is CASSLDSLSYEQYF. As DNA, the CDR3 is TGTGCCAGCAGCTTGGATAGTCTCTCCTACGAGCAGTACTTC. The full variable domain, with the rest looked up from reference TRBV5-4 and TRBJ2-7, is ETGVTQSPTHLIKTRGQQVTLRCSSQSGHNTVSWYQQALGQGPQFIFQYYREEENGRGNFPPRFSGLQFPNYSSELNVNALELDDSALYLCASSLDSLSYEQYFGPGTRLTVT.